Listed here is a single TCR beta chain. Its cognate antigen has yet to be identified. One base away there is no much larger clone; base qualities are not given. The entire amount of isolated RNA was reverse transcribed using the High Capacity cDNA Reverse Transcription Kit, so the sequenced TCRB transcripts were expressed ones. Deep immunoSEQ sequencing was applied to naive, central memory and regulatory T cell samples, giving an average of about 3.6 million total reads per sample. Sorted cells were lysed in RLT buffer, and RNA was extracted using DNase-treated RNeasy Micro or Mini kits according to cell number. Each cell subset was processed on its own to prevent cross-contamination, while patient and healthy donor samples were processed together. TCRB sequences were amplified from cDNA with the immunoSEQ multiplex PCR, producing 87-bp fragments spanning the CDR3 region. Amplicons were sequenced on the Illumina HiSeq platform. The authors' analysis ran thus. Synthetic template baselines were used to correct PCR bias computationally, reads within Hamming distance 2 were collapsed together, and singletons that could not be merged were discarded. Reads were aligned against IMGT to assign V, D and J genes, CDR3 length and insertions or deletions at six rearrangement sites. Clonotype counts were normalized to sorted cell number within each subset before computing true diversity and Gini coefficients with the tcR R package. The overlap coefficient, calculated on TCRB nucleotide sequences, was used to measure repertoire sharing. As a proxy for the pre-selection repertoire, out-of-frame TCRB sequences from naive cells were analyzed. The immuneACCESS repertoire file appears here via TCRdb, limited to in-frame rearrangements. These files lack a portion of the clones; in checked studies, under half of the deficit traces to unresolved V genes, and the cause of the others is not known. Clonal size and the V and J genes are those of that table, whereas D and trimming came from the DNA. The sample contains under 450,000 clones, about 14% of them found a single time. The ten largest clones capture approximately 0.035% of the sample.

Taken from the germline V gene, the CDR1 and CDR2 loops are KGHSH and LQKENI. At the junction V is shortened by 3 bases and J by 1 base, with 9 bases in between. The CDR3 spans 15 residues, from the cysteine through the phenylalanine. The CDR3 DNA has 45 bases and is translated from base 1. A single peripheral blood draw of roughly 0.11 L on average was collected from each donor into heparinised tubes. A BD FACSAria II and a panel including CD45RO, CCR7, CD25, CD127, CD95 and CD27 were used to sort naive, central memory, regulatory and stem cell-like memory CD4+ T cells. Every sorted population had a purity above 98%. PBMCs were isolated immediately by Lymphoprep density gradient centrifugation and stained directly without culture. So that batch effects would be minimized, each experiment stained and sorted samples in pairs, pairing one healthy donor with one patient. The sample is drawn from a study of beta chain features in type 1 diabetes (dated by TCRdb to 2016 to 2019). Context from the whole study: No differences in mean age, gender distribution, total cell number or subset yield were found between patients and healthy donors. A total of roughly 99,000,000 sorted cells were examined across all samples, and the number of cells per subset was strongly correlated with RNA yield. The study compared TCRB repertoires of sorted circulating CD4+ T cell subsets between recently diagnosed type 1 diabetes patients and matched healthy donors. Regulatory and stem cell-like memory subsets were isolated from only 8 patients and about eight healthy donors, whereas naive and central memory subsets came from all 30 or so donors. Overall results and qualifications from the work: Naive, central memory and regulatory TCRB repertoires appeared to be more similar among patients than among healthy donors. At VDJ recombination sites, type 1 diabetes patients had fewer insertions and more deleted nucleotides, which implies abnormalities in thymic rearrangement. PCR might favor shorter templates, but patient and control samples were amplified and corrected together, so any skew would affect both groups equally. Type 1 diabetes patients showed a moderate but significant shortening of TCRB CDR3 length in all four CD4+ subsets. Because cDNA was sequenced instead of genomic DNA, activated cells with high expression could be over-represented, although the groups did not differ in activation or CD3 levels. Because small numbers of individuals were included in the HLA sub-analyses, any influence of HLA type on TCRB rearrangement was left unresolved.

The chain uses TRBV18 and TRBJ2-2, with a tentative D gene TRBD2 over 6 matching bases. Sequencing input: naive CD4+ T cells from blood. Explained via the paper, the cell subset or site label denotes: true naive CD4+ T cells. The receptor was isolated from a young man in good health. The CDR3 corresponds to CASSPFGGNTGELFF. In nucleotides, the sequence is TGTGCCAGCTCACCCTTCGGGGGGAACACCGGGGAGCTGTTTTTT.